This T cell receptor (beta chain) comes out of a study of blood T cell repertoires in COVID-19. Study as a whole: In each case, the material was cDNA or gDNA derived from T cells, B-cell-depleted T cells, or PBMCs.

Cohorts were determined from participant-reported clinical history. A PCR-confirmed or clinician-diagnosed COVID-19 case had contacted exposed participants within 2 weeks of entry. Generated by immunoSEQ multiplex PCR, the TCRdb table keeps only in-frame clones and is missing some. Of 200,000 to 250,000 clones listed, 75% to 90% are singletons. CDR3 length: 18 residues. V shed 8 bases, J shed 2 bases, and the junction held 17 bases outside the gene matches. Germline V gives CDR1 MDHEN, CDR2 SYDVKM. The rearrangement joins TRBV28 to TRBJ1-5, with 8 bases aligning to TRBD1. This TCR derives from a young woman who had been exposed to COVID-19. Material: PBMCs or T cells enriched from blood (not recorded which). The DNA of the CDR3 is TGTGCCAGCGCCCGGTTGGCCAGGTCGGGACAGGGCAATCAGCCCCAGCATTTT. Translated: CASARLARSGQGNQPQHF.